This T cell receptor (beta chain) emerged from a study of glioma-infiltrating T cells after dendritic cell vaccination. Across the whole study: Glioblastoma patients came from Phase I and II dendritic cell vaccination trials.

The data were produced by immunoSEQ multiplex PCR, yet TCRdb's version contains in-frame clones alone and is incomplete. The table records approximately 92,000 clones, 75% to 90% of them present only once. The sample's time point: after dendritic cell vaccination, including at tumor progression/relapse. V dropped 0 bases and J dropped 4; count of bases not matched to a gene: 7. Germline V gives CDR1 LGHNA, CDR2 YNFKEQ. The CDR3 covers 17 residues. The V and J genes are TRBV4-2 and TRBJ1-4, with TRBD1 matching over 8 bases. The sample in question was blood, obtained after dendritic cell vaccination. This clonotype was obtained from a human donor with glioblastoma. The CDR3 DNA reads TGTGCCAGCAGCCAAGATCTCAGGGGGCACAATAATGAAAAACTGTTTTTT. Translated: CASSQDLRGHNNEKLFF.